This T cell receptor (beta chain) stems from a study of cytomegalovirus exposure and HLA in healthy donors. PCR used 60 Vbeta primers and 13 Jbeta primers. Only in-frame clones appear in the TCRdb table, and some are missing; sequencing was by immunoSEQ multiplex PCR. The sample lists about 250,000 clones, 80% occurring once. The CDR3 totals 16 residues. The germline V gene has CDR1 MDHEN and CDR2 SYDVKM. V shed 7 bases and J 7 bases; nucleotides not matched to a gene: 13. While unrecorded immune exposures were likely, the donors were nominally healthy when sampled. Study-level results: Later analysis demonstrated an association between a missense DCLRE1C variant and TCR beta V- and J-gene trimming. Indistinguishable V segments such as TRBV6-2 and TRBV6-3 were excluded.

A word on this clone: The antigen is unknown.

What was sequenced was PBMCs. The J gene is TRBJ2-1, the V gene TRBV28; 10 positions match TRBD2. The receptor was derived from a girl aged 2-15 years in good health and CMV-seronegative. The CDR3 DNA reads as TGTGCCAGCAACCGACTTTTAGCGGGAGGAAGGAATGAGCAGTTCTTC. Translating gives CASNRLLAGGRNEQFF.